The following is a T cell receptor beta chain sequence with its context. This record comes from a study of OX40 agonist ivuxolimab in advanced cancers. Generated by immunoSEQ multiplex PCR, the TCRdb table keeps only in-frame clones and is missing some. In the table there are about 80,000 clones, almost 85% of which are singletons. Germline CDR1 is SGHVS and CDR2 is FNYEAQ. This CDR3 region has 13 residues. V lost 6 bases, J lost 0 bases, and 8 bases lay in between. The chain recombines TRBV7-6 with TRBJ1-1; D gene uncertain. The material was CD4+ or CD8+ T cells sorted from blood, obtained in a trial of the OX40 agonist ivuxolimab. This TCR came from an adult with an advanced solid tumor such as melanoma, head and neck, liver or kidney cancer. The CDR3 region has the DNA TGTGCCAGCAGGGCTTTGCTGAACACTGAAGCTTTCTTT. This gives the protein CASRALLNTEAFF. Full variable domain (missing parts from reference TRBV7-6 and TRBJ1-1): GAGVSQSPRYKVTKRGQDVALRCDPISGHVSLYWYRQALGQGPEFLTYFNYEAQQDKSGLPNDRFSAERPEGSISTLTIQRTEQRDSAMYRCASRALLNTEAFFGQGTRLTVV.